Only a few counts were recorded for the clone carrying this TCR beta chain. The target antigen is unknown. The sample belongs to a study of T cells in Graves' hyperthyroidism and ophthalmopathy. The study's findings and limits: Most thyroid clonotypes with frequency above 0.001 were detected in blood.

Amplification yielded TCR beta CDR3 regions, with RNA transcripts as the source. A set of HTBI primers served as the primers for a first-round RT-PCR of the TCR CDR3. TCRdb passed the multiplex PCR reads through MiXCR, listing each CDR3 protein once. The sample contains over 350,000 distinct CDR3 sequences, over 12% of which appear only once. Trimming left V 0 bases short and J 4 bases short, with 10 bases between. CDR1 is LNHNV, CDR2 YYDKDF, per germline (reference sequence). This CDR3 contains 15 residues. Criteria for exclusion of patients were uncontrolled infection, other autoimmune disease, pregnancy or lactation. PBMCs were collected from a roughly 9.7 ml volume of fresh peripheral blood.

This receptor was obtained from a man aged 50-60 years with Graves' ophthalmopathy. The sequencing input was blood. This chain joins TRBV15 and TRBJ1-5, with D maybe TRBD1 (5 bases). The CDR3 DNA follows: TGTGCCACCAGCAGAGAAGGAGGGGAGAATCAGCCCCAGCATTTT. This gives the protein CATSREGGENQPQHF.